The clone carrying this T cell receptor beta chain is judged medium-sized. The antigen is unknown. The time point is: sample taken at primary tumor resection. Without sorting, whole RNA was sequenced from tumor, nontumor lung or frozen PBMC. The source of the sample is a study of spatial heterogeneity in lung cancer. Across the whole study: In the raw reads, each unique TCR and UMI combination was present more than ten times on average.

Study-level results: Approximate estimated coverage of tumor T cells amounted to 6.5% to 8% for alpha and over 12% for beta chains. Counts for ubiquitous and regional expanded TCRs went along with ubiquitous and regional nonsynonymous mutations, respectively. Expanded alpha and beta TCR counts within tumors tracked tumor mutation counts.

The V end lost 0 bases, the J end lost 1 base, and 19 bases lay between the germline ends. Germline assignment: CDR1 DFQATT and CDR2 SNEGSKA (reference sequence). The CDR3 loop spans 18 amino acids. MiXCR was run by TCRdb on the 5' RACE reads, yielding one entry per CDR3 protein. In the table there are some 7,000 distinct CDR3 sequences, less than 8% of which are singletons. Here the sequenced sample was lung tumor tissue, taken at surgery. The chain carries TRBV20-1 and TRBJ1-5, with a tentative D call TRBD1 (5 bases). The receptor comes from a male donor with early-stage non-small cell lung cancer. The DNA of the CDR3 is TGCAGTGCTAGAGATGGGCGGGACGCGGGCTGGAGCAATCAGCCCCAGCATTTT. Amino acids: CSARDGRDAGWSNQPQHF.